This is a list of T cell receptor beta chains from one sample in a study of T cells after yellow fever vaccination. Each CDR3 protein gets one entry after TCRdb re-called the 5' RACE reads with MiXCR. Of 200,000 to 250,000 distinct CDR3 sequences in the sample, 6.9% were seen once. This material consisted of CD4+ T cells sorted from PBMCs, taken 15 days after the yellow fever booster vaccination. The source of these receptors is a man aged 25-45 years who received the YFV17D yellow fever vaccine. The CDR3 runs from the conserved cysteine through the conserved F or W. Each record gives: J gene, D gene, V gene, clone size, CDR3 protein, CDR3 DNA. D genes are given only for firm matches. Where a row states a size, it is once, few, many or the class of an expanded clone; other rows omit it.

TRBJ1-1 - TRBV7-2 - CASSSRQRGTEAFF TGTGCCAGCAGTTCTCGACAGAGAGGCACTGAAGCTTTCTTT
TRBJ1-1 - TRBV20-1 - CSAREEIRLNTEAFF TGCAGTGCTAGAGAAGAGATCAGATTGAACACTGAAGCTTTCTTT
TRBJ2-5 - TRBV28 - CASVRAGWQETQYF TGTGCCAGCGTCCGGGCGGGATGGCAAGAGACCCAGTACTTC
TRBJ2-7 - TRBV4-2 few CASSQSITSEKQYF TGTGCCAGCAGCCAGAGTATCACCTCCGAGAAGCAGTACTTC
TRBJ2-7 TRBD1 TRBV7-8 few CASSHAARDRAYEQYF TGTGCCAGCAGCCACGCCGCCCGGGACAGAGCCTACGAGCAGTACTTC
TRBJ2-2 TRBD1 TRBV7-6 many CASSFRQGRAGELFF TGTGCCAGCAGCTTTAGACAGGGGCGGGCCGGGGAGCTGTTTTTT
TRBJ2-1 - TRBV24-1 - CATSGRGEQFF TGTGCCACCAGTGGCCGGGGGGAGCAGTTCTTC
TRBJ2-3 - TRBV5-1 few CASSLELDTDTQYF TGCGCCAGCAGCTTGGAGCTAGACACAGATACGCAGTATTTT
TRBJ1-4 - TRBV5-5 once CASSLETVGKLFF TGTGCCAGCAGCTTGGAAACGGTCGGAAAACTGTTTTTT
TRBJ1-5 TRBD1 TRBV20-1 few CSAREGAGAAQPQHF TGCAGTGCTAGGGAGGGGGCGGGGGCAGCTCAGCCCCAGCATTTT
TRBJ2-7 - TRBV5-1 few CASSLDGRTTPGEQYF TGCGCCAGCAGCTTGGACGGTCGGACTACCCCTGGCGAGCAGTACTTC
TRBJ1-1 TRBD1 TRBV9 - CASSVGQGQGLTEAFF TGTGCCAGCAGCGTAGGCCAGGGACAGGGGTTAACTGAAGCTTTCTTT
TRBJ2-1 TRBD1 TRBV29-1 - CSVALGTGSNEQFF TGCAGCGTTGCTCTCGGGACAGGGAGCAATGAGCAGTTCTTC
TRBJ2-1 TRBD2 TRBV15 few CATSRTKGLADNEQFF TGTGCCACCAGCAGGACTAAAGGACTAGCGGACAATGAGCAGTTCTTC
TRBJ1-3 TRBD1 TRBV5-1 - CASSQQGTSGNTIYF TGCGCCAGCAGCCAACAGGGGACGTCCGGAAACACCATATATTTT
TRBJ2-2 - TRBV14 - CASSQMPVTGELFF TGTGCCAGCAGCCAAATGCCCGTTACCGGGGAGCTGTTTTTT
TRBJ2-3 TRBD2 TRBV18 - CASSPSSGGTDTQYF TGTGCCAGCTCACCGTCTAGCGGCGGCACAGATACGCAGTATTTT
TRBJ2-5 - TRBV20-1 few CSARGTPETQYF TGCAGTGCTAGGGGGACGCCAGAGACCCAGTACTTC
TRBJ2-7 - TRBV19 many CASSTPGTSGSYEQYF TGTGCCAGTAGTACGCCCGGGACCTCGGGCTCCTACGAGCAGTACTTC
TRBJ2-4 - TRBV29-1 few CSVERLGGNIQYF TGCAGCGTTGAGCGTCTTGGAGGGAACATTCAGTACTTC
TRBJ2-7 - TRBV5-4 few CASSAAIKGSYEQYF TGTGCCAGCAGCGCGGCTATTAAGGGCTCCTACGAGCAGTACTTC
TRBJ1-5 - TRBV12-3/TRBV12-4 - CASSLAPRPQHF TGTGCCAGCAGTTTAGCGCCGAGGCCCCAGCATTTT
TRBJ2-3 TRBD2 TRBV12-3/TRBV12-4 - CASRVHGSGGDTQYF TGTGCCAGCAGAGTTCACGGTAGCGGGGGAGATACGCAGTATTTT
TRBJ2-1 TRBD1 TRBV19 many CASRQGNKQFF TGTGCCAGTAGACAGGGGAATAAGCAGTTCTTC
TRBJ1-2 TRBD1 TRBV5-6 - CASSRPGQGYGYTF TGTGCCAGCAGCCGGCCGGGACAGGGGTATGGCTACACCTTC
TRBJ2-5 - TRBV20-1 many CSASIFLSGETQYF TGCAGTGCTAGCATTTTCTTATCTGGGGAGACCCAGTACTTC
TRBJ2-2 - TRBV20-1 many CSASRDHLKEPGELFF TGCAGTGCTAGCCGGGATCATCTCAAGGAACCCGGGGAGCTGTTTTTT
TRBJ2-1 - TRBV29-1 many CSVPAGSSYNEQFF TGCAGCGTTCCGGCGGGTAGCTCCTACAATGAGCAGTTCTTC